This TCR beta chain stems from a study of OX40 agonist ivuxolimab in advanced cancers. The data were produced by immunoSEQ multiplex PCR, yet TCRdb's version contains in-frame clones alone and is incomplete. This table has tens of thousands of clones, around 90% appearing once. V was pared by 5 bases and J by 6 bases, with 8 bases between. The germline V gene encodes CDR1 MNHNY and CDR2 SVGAGI (reference sequence). The CDR3 is made up of 12 amino acids. The chain is built from TRBV6-6 and TRBJ2-1; no firm D call. This sequence was found in an adult with an advanced solid tumor such as melanoma, head and neck, liver or kidney cancer. The sample was CD4+ or CD8+ T cells sorted from blood, taken in a trial of the OX40 agonist ivuxolimab. DNA of the CDR3: TGTGCCAGCAGTCTCGCTAGCAATGAGCAGTTCTTC. Translating it yields CASSLASNEQFF.